This T cell receptor beta chain was identified in a study of identical twins. Findings and limits, study-wide: For out-of-frame beta sequences, excess twin sharing was weaker. Donors were not followed over many years; analysis was cross-sectional.

A template switching step contributed a universal primer site, while unique molecular identifiers were present in the cDNA. Via MiXCR, TCRdb re-called the 5' RACE reads, giving one row per CDR3 protein. This table holds a few hundred thousand distinct CDR3 sequences, less than 20% found once. The length of the CDR3 is 17 residues. The germline V gene encodes CDR1 SSHAT and CDR2 FNYEAQ (reference sequence). Trimming pared 5 bases from V and 0 bases from J, leaving 17 bases between. Only a few counts were recorded for this clonotype. Its target is not known. The rearrangement joins TRBV7-7 to TRBJ2-1; no firm D call. Material: naive T cells sorted from blood. The TCR sequence derives from a man between 45 and 60 years old in good health. CDR3 loop: CASSPSGSANSYNEQFF. CDR3 DNA: TGTGCCAGCAGCCCTTCCGGCAGCGCCAACTCCTACAATGAGCAGTTCTTC.